This T cell receptor (beta chain) appears in the sequencing data of a study of CD8 T cells in ankylosing spondylitis. Overall study results and limits: It appeared that ankylosing spondylitis blood was characterized by a TCR beta motif of seven or eight highly homologous variants.

Turning to this clonotype: Its antigen is still unknown.

Each TCR beta library was made by quantitative 5'-RACE that incorporated molecular barcodes. One entry per CDR3 protein, called by TCRdb with MiXCR from the 5' RACE reads. The table has under 550,000 distinct CDR3 sequences, more than 25% seen once; the top ten hold about 0.89%. This CDR3 is 17 amino acids long. V was trimmed by 0 bases and J by 8 bases, leaving 22 bases between them. Germline loops: CDR1 LGHDT, CDR2 YNNKEL (reference sequence). This sequence joins TRBV3-1 and TRBJ1-2; D is uncertain. The clonotype originates from a male donor with ankylosing spondylitis. The sample was blood, either unsorted or a sorted T cell fraction (not recorded which). CDR3 residues: CASSQDQVGKARSGYTF. CDR3 in DNA: TGTGCCAGCAGCCAAGATCAAGTGGGGAAAGCCAGGAGCGGCTACACCTTC.